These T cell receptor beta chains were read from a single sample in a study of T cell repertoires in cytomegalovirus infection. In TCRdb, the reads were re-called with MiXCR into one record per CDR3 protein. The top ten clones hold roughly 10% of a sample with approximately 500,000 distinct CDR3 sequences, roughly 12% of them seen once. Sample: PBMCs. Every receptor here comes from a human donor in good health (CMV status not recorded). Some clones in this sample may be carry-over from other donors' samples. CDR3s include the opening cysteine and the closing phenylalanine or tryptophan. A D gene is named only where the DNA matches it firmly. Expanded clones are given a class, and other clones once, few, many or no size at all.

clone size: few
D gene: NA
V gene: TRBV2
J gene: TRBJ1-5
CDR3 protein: CASRWGGRGDQPQHF
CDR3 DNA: TGTGCCAGCAGATGGGGGGGGCGCGGGGATCAGCCCCAGCATTTT

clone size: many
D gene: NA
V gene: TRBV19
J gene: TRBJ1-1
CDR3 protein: CASTTGMNTEAFF
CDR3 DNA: TGTGCCAGCACGACGGGAATGAACACTGAAGCTTTCTTT

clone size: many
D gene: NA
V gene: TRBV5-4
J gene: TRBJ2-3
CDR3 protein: CASSLEQGTDTQYF
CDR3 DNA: TGTGCCAGCAGCTTGGAACAGGGAACTGATACGCAGTATTTT

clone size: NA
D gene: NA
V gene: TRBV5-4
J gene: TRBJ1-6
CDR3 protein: CASSLEWGKHSPLHF
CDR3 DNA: TGTGCCAGCAGCTTGGAGTGGGGAAAGCATTCACCCCTCCACTTT

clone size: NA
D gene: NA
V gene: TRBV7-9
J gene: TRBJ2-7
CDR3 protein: CASSSGRNYEQYF
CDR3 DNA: TGTGCCAGCAGCTCGGGACGGAACTACGAGCAGTACTTC

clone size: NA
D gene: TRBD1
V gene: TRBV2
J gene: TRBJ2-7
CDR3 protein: CATFRDSAYEQYF
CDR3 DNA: TGTGCCACATTTAGGGACAGCGCCTACGAGCAGTACTTC

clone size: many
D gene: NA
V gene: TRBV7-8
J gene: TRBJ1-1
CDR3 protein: CASSLVGRGGTEAFF
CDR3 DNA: TGTGCCAGCAGCTTAGTGGGGCGCGGGGGCACTGAAGCTTTCTTT

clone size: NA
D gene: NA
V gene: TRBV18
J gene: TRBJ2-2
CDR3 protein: CASSPPTGRRNTGELFF
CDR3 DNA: TGTGCCAGCTCACCACCGACAGGTCGCAGGAACACCGGGGAGCTGTTTTTT

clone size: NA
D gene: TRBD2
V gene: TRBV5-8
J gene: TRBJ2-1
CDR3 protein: CASIKGLAVSSYNEQFF
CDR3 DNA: TGTGCCAGCATCAAGGGACTAGCGGTTAGCTCCTACAATGAGCAGTTCTTC

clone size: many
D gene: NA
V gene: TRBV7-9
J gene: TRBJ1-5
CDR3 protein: CASSLGKVGHGNQPQHF
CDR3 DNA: TGTGCCAGCAGCTTAGGAAAAGTGGGGCATGGCAATCAGCCCCAGCATTTT

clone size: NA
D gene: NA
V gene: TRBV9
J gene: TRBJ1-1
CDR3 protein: CASSVALVNTEAFF
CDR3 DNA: TGTGCCAGCAGCGTAGCTTTGGTGAACACTGAAGCTTTCTTT

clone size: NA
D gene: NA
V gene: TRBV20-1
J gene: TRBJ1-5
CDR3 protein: CSARRFQGGQPQHF
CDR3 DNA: TGCAGTGCTAGGCGTTTTCAGGGAGGACAGCCCCAGCATTTT

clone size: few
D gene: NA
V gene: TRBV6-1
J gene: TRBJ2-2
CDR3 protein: CASSWDAPNTGELFF
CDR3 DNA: TGTGCCAGCAGTTGGGACGCCCCGAACACCGGGGAGCTGTTTTTT

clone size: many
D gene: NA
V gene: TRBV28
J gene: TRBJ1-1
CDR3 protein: CASSLPATYTEAFF
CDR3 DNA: TGTGCCAGCAGTTTGCCAGCGACCTACACTGAAGCTTTCTTT

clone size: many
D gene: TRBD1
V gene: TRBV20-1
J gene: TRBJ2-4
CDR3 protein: CSARDRDSTNIQYF
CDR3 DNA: TGCAGTGCTAGAGATCGGGACAGCACAAACATTCAGTACTTC

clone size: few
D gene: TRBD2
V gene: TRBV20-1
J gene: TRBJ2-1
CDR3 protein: CSARDGRLAGGDEQFF
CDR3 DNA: TGCAGTGCTAGAGATGGGAGACTAGCGGGAGGCGATGAGCAGTTCTTC

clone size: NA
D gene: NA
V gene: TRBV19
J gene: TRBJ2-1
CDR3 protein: CASRPWRASDEQFF
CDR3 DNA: TGTGCCAGTAGACCCTGGAGGGCAAGCGATGAGCAGTTCTTC

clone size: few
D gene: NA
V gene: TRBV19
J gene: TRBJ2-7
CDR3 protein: CASSIGAEGTYEQYF
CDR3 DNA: TGTGCCAGTAGTATAGGGGCGGAGGGGACCTACGAGCAGTACTTC

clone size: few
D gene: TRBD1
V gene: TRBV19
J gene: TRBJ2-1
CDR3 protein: CASMRQGTFNEQFF
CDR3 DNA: TGTGCCAGTATGAGACAGGGAACATTCAATGAGCAGTTCTTC

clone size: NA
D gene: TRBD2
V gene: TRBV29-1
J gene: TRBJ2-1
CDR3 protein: CRAGTSARNEQFF
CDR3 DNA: TGCAGGGCCGGGACTAGCGCGCGGAATGAGCAGTTCTTC

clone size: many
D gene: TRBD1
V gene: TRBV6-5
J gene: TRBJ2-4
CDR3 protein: CASSYTYRQGVGKNIQYF
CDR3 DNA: TGTGCCAGCAGTTACACATACAGACAGGGGGTCGGCAAAAACATTCAGTACTTC

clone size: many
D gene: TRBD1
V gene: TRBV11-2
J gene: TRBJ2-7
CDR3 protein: CASSSGTGNEQYF
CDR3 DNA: TGTGCCAGCAGCTCCGGGACAGGGAACGAGCAGTACTTC

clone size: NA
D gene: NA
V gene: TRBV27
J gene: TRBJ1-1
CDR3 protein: CASSDDIGVSEAFF
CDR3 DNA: TGTGCCAGCAGTGACGATATAGGGGTATCTGAAGCTTTCTTT

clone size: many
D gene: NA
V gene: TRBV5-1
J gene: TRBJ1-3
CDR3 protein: CASSLATSISGNTIYF
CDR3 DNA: TGCGCCAGCAGCTTAGCGACAAGTATCTCTGGAAACACCATATATTTT

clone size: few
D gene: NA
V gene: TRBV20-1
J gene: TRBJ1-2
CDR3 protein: CSASQGTYGYTF
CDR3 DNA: TGCAGTGCTAGTCAGGGTACCTATGGCTACACCTTC

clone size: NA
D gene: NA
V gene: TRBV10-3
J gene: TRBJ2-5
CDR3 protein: CAISGQHQETQYF
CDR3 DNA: TGTGCCATCAGTGGACAACACCAAGAGACCCAGTACTTC

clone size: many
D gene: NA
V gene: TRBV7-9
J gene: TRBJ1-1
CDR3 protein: CASSTTPNTEAFF
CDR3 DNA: TGTGCCAGCAGCACGACACCGAACACTGAAGCTTTCTTT

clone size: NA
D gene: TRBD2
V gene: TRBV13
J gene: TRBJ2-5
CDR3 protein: CASSLQRGGETQYF
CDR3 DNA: TGTGCCAGCAGCTTACAGCGGGGGGGAGAGACCCAGTACTTC

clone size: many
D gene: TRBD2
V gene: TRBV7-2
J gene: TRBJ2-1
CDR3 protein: CASSSGGYNEQFF
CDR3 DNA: TGTGCCAGCAGTTCCGGGGGGTACAATGAGCAGTTCTTC

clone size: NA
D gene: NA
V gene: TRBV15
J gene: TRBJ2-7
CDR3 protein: CATSREKGYEQYF
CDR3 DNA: TGTGCCACCAGCAGAGAAAAGGGGTACGAGCAGTACTTC

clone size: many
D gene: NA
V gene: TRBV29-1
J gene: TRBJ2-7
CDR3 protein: CSVLLARSYEQYF
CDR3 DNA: TGCAGCGTTCTCCTAGCGCGGTCCTACGAGCAGTACTTC

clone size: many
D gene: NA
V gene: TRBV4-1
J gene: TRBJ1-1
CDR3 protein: CASKTDVEAFF
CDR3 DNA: TGCGCCAGCAAGACCGATGTTGAAGCTTTCTTT

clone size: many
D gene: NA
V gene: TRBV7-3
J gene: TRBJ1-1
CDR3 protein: CASSLTLSTEAFF
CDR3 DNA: TGTGCCAGCAGCTTAACGCTGAGTACTGAAGCTTTCTTT

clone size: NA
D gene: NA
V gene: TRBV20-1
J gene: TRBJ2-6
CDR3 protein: CSAAMSGPLAGANVLTF
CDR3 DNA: TGCAGTGCTGCAATGTCGGGCCCTCTGGCTGGGGCCAACGTCCTGACTTTC

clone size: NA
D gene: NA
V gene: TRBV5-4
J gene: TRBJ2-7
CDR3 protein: CAWGGSSGSTLPYEQYF
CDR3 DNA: TGTGCTTGGGGAGGCTCTTCCGGAAGTACCTTACCTTACGAGCAGTACTTC

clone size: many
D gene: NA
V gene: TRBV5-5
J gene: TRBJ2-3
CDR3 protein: CASSWAGVTDTQYF
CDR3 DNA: TGTGCCAGCAGCTGGGCCGGGGTCACAGATACGCAGTATTTT

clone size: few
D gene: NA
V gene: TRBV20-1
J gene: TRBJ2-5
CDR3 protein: CSAALLWGRMETQYF
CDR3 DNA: TGCAGTGCTGCACTTCTATGGGGCCGGATGGAGACCCAGTACTTC

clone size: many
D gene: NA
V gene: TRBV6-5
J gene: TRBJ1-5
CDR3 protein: CASSYRESNQPQHF
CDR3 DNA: TGTGCCAGCAGTTACCGGGAAAGCAATCAGCCCCAGCATTTT

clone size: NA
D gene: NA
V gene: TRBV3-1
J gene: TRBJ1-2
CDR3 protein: CASSQDRWSYGYTF
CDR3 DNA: TGTGCCAGCAGCCAAGACAGGTGGAGCTATGGCTACACCTTC

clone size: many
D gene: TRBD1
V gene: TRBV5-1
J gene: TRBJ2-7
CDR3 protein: CASSYRGPYEQYF
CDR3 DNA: TGCGCCAGCAGCTACAGGGGCCCATACGAGCAGTACTTC

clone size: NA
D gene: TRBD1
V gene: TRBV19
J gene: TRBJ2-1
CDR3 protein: CASRDGQGGQHEQFF
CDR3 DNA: TGTGCCAGTAGGGATGGACAGGGTGGCCAGCATGAGCAGTTCTTC

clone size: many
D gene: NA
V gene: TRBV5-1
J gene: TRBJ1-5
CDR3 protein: CASSLQGNQPQHF
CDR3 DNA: TGTGCCAGCAGCTTACAGGGCAATCAGCCCCAGCATTTT

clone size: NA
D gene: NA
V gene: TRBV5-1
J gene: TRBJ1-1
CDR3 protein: CASSLGGEAEAFF
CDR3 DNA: TGCGCCAGCAGCTTGGGGGGGGAGGCTGAAGCTTTCTTT

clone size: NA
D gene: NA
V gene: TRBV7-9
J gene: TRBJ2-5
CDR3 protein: CASSPHRGDETQYF
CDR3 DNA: TGTGCCAGCAGCCCCCACCGAGGGGACGAGACCCAGTACTTC

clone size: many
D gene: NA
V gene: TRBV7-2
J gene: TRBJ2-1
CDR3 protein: CASSRAGQYNEQFF
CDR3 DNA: TGTGCCAGCAGCCGGGCGGGACAATACAATGAGCAGTTCTTC

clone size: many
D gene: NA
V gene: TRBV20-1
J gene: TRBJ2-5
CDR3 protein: CSAWDNQETQYF
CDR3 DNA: TGCAGTGCTTGGGACAACCAAGAGACCCAGTACTTC

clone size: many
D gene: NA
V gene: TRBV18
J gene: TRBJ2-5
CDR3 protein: CASSPPRELQETQYF
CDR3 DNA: TGTGCCAGCTCACCACCCAGGGAGCTCCAAGAGACCCAGTACTTC

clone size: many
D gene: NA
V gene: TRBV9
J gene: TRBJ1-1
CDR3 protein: CASSVVITSNTEAFF
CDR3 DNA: TGTGCCAGCAGCGTAGTTATCACATCGAACACTGAAGCTTTCTTT

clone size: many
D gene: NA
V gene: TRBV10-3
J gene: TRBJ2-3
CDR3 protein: CAISEGVSTDTQYF
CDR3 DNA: TGTGCCATCAGTGAGGGGGTTAGCACAGATACGCAGTATTTT

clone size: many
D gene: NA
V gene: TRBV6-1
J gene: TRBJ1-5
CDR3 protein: CASSEGVSVSNQPQHF
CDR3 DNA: TGTGCCAGCAGTGAAGGCGTGAGCGTTAGCAATCAGCCCCAGCATTTT

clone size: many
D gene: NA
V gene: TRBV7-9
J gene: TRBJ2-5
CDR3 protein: CASSRPSSGETQYF
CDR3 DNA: TGTGCCAGCAGCCGCCCCTCGTCCGGGGAGACCCAGTACTTC

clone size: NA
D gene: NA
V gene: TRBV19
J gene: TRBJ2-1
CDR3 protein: CASSSPYQPGNEQFF
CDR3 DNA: TGTGCCAGTAGTTCACCTTACCAGCCCGGCAATGAGCAGTTCTTC

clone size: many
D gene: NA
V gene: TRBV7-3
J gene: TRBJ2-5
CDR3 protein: CASSSSKETQYF
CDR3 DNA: TGTGCCAGCAGCTCATCGAAAGAGACCCAGTACTTC

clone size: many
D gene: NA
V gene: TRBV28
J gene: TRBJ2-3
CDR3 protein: CASSVDTTTDTQYF
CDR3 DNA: TGTGCCAGCAGTGTGGACACGACCACAGATACGCAGTATTTT

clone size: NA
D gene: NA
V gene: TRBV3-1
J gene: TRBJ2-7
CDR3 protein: CASSHLALGSYEQYF
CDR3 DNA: TGTGCCAGCAGCCATTTAGCACTAGGGTCCTACGAGCAGTACTTC